These 20 T cell receptor beta chains were sequenced from one sample in a study of shared clonotypes between healthy human individuals. CD45RO-negative CD8 cells positively selected for CCR7 made up the naive population, which excluded terminally differentiated effector memory CD45RA+ cells. Some clones are missing from TCRdb's copy, which holds only in-frame ones; the method was immunoSEQ multiplex PCR. The sample includes roughly 590,000 clones, less than 97% seen only once; the top ten take approximately 0.1%. The sample comprised naive CD8+ T cells sorted from blood. These receptors originate from a woman aged 25 to 39 in good health.

In this sample, this clone turned up once. The genes are TRBV27 and TRBJ2-5, with TRBD1 as a possible D gene (6 bases). The J call may not be correct, given that the DNA end is closer to TRBJ2-7. The CDR3 has 16 residues. Germline V gene data show CDR1 as MNHEY and CDR2 as SMNVEV (reference sequence). The CDR3 spells CASSLHTPQGFYEQYF. The CDR3 DNA sequence: TGTGCCAGCAGTTTGCACACGCCACAGGGATTCTACGAGCAGTACTTC.

The chain joins TRBV9 to TRBJ2-1; possible D gene TRBD1, 5 bases. Trimming pared 3 bases from V and 6 bases from J, leaving 13 bases between. Germline lookup yields CDR1 SGDLS and CDR2 YYNGEE. This CDR3 contains 14 residues. The CDR3 DNA follows: TGTGCCAGCAGCGAGGGTCAGGGTATCAATGAGCAGTTCTTC. This codes for CASSEGQGINEQFF.

The chain carries TRBV20-1 and TRBJ2-4, with D unclear. Deletions cut 2 bases from V and 9 bases from J, with 8 bases between. CDR1 and CDR2 from the germline V gene are DFQATT and SNEGSKA (reference sequence). The CDR3 sequence is 11 residues long. CDR3 region: CSARHRFIQYF. In DNA form, the CDR3 reads TGCAGTGCTAGACACAGATTCATTCAGTACTTC.

The genes are TRBV2 and TRBJ2-2, with D tentatively TRBD1 (7 bases). The CDR3 is made up of 18 amino acids. The germline gives CDR1 SNHLY, CDR2 FYNNEI. The ends were cut back, 0 bases at V and 4 bases at J, with 18 bases in the middle. The CDR3 DNA sequence: TGTGCCAGCAGTGAAGCCGTGGTTCAGGGGGGAGTCACCGGGGAGCTGTTTTTT. Protein product: CASSEAVVQGGVTGELFF.

The V gene is TRBV28, the J gene TRBJ2-7, with D perhaps given as TRBD1 or TRBD2 (7 bases each). Trimming took off 5 bases at V and 1 base at J, with 12 bases between the two ends. The CDR3 has 14 residues. Per germline, CDR1 MDHEN and CDR2 SYDVKM. In nucleotides, the CDR3 is TGTGCCAGCAGTAACCAGGGGGGGTCCTACGAGCAGTACTTC. This encodes CASSNQGGSYEQYF.

The chain couples TRBV15 to TRBJ2-7, with D possibly TRBD2 on 5 matching bases. The CDR3 has 15 amino acids. Per germline, CDR1 LNHNV and CDR2 YYDKDF (reference sequence). V dropped 3 bases and J dropped 6 bases, with 18 bases sitting between them. CDR3 sequence (DNA): TGTGCCACCAGCAGTTTATCAAACGGGGTAATCGAGCAGTACTTC. This gives the protein CATSSLSNGVIEQYF. Supplemented by reference TRBV15 and TRBJ2-7, the full variable domain reads DAMVIQNPRYQVTQFGKPVTLSCSQTLNHNVMYWYQQKSSQAPKLLFHYYDKDFNNEADTPDNFQSRRPNTSFCFLDIRSPGLGDTAMYLCATSSLSNGVIEQYFGPGTRLTVT.

This chain connects TRBV2 to TRBJ1-2, with D unclear. Germline CDR1 SNHLY, CDR2 FYNNEI. The germline V and J ends were trimmed by 6 bases and 8 bases, with 16 bases remaining between them. There are 13 residues in the CDR3. The CDR3 DNA reads as TGTGCCAGCAGAGGGTCGGCGAACTCCGGCTACACCTTC. This gives the protein CASRGSANSGYTF.

This chain joins TRBV6-6 and TRBJ2-7; D assignment may be TRBD1 or TRBD2 (5 bases each). Trimming pared 5 bases from V and 5 bases from J, leaving 22 bases between. The V gene's germline CDR1 is MNHNY and CDR2 SVGAGI (reference sequence). The CDR3 is made up of 16 amino acids. The chain's CDR3 is CASSPDTPAGTHEQYF. DNA for the CDR3: TGTGCCAGCAGTCCCGATACCCCCGCAGGGACCCACGAGCAGTACTTC.

This clone showed up just once. The rearrangement joins TRBV4-1 to TRBJ2-2, with a possible D match to TRBD2 (6 bases). This CDR3 has 15 residues. Germline V lookup: CDR1 MGHRA, CDR2 YSYEKL. Trimming left V 0 bases short and J 7 bases short, with 12 bases between. CDR3 amino acids: CASSQEGGRRGELFF. The CDR3 nucleotides are TGCGCCAGCAGCCAAGAGGGGGGTCGGCGCGGGGAGCTGTTTTTT.

This rearrangement joins TRBV27 to TRBJ1-1; D is unresolved. The germline V gene has CDR1 MNHEY and CDR2 SMNVEV (reference sequence). V shed 7 bases and J shed 2 bases, with 14 bases lying between them. This CDR3 region has 14 residues. The CDR3 DNA reads as TGTGCCAGCAAGTGGGCTTCGATTAACACTGAAGCTTTCTTT. The encoded protein is CASKWASINTEAFF.

The chain is built from TRBV29-1 and TRBJ2-3; D is perhaps TRBD2 (7 bases). V lost 4 bases to trimming and J lost 1 base, with 24 bases between them. The CDR3 is 18 amino acids. Per germline, CDR1 SQVTM and CDR2 ANQGSEA. This CDR3 is CSVVGGGNRDSRTDTQYF. CDR3 nucleotides: TGCAGCGTTGTGGGGGGGGGCAACCGGGACTCCCGCACAGATACGCAGTATTTT.

The sample holds a few counts of this clone. J is TRBJ2-2 and V is TRBV7-3, with TRBD2 identical over 8 bases. The CDR3 sequence is 15 residues long. The V segment lost 4 bases and the J segment 5 bases; nucleotides outside the gene matches: 6. Germline V CDR1 and CDR2: SGHTA, FQGTGA. As DNA, the CDR3 is TGTGCCAGCAGCTCTGGAATAGCGGGAACCGGGGAGCTGTTTTTT. Residues: CASSSGIAGTGELFF. The full variable domain, in which reference TRBV7-3 and TRBJ2-2 provide the parts outside the CDR3, is GAGVSQTPSNKVTEKGKYVELRCDPISGHTALYWYRQSLGQGPEFLIYFQGTGAADDSGLPNDRFFAVRPEGSVSTLKIQRTERGDSAVYLCASSSGIAGTGELFFGEGSRLTVL.

The rearrangement uses TRBV10-2 and TRBJ2-1; D is undetermined. The germline V gene has CDR1 WSHSY and CDR2 SAAADI. CDR3 length equals 13 residues. The V and J ends lost 7 bases and 4 bases respectively, with 11 bases between them. The CDR3 nucleotides are TGCGCCAGCAACCCCGGGCAATACAATGAGCAGTTCTTC. Its translation is CASNPGQYNEQFF.

The V gene is TRBV4-1, the J gene TRBJ1-1; the match to TRBD1 covers 9 bases. V was pared by 3 bases and J by 2 bases, with 4 bases of the junction left unmatched. The CDR3 covers 15 residues. Germline lookup yields CDR1 MGHRA and CDR2 YSYEKL. The CDR3 spells CASSHGGQGNTEAFF. In DNA, the CDR3 is TGCGCCAGCAGCCATGGGGGACAGGGTAACACTGAAGCTTTCTTT.

The chain carries TRBV28 and TRBJ1-2, with 7 bases fitting TRBD1. J lost 8 bases, V lost 6 bases, and 6 bases had no gene match. Germline V gene sequence: CDR1 MDHEN, CDR2 SYDVKM. The CDR3 is 12 amino acids. CDR3 loop: CASRTGSWGYTF. The CDR3 DNA sequence: TGTGCCAGCAGGACAGGGTCTTGGGGCTACACCTTC.

This clone has more than one count but fewer than ten. The gene calls are TRBV28 and TRBJ1-3; D unresolved. Trimming removed 3 bases from V and 2 bases from J, with 11 bases in between. Germline V gives CDR1 MDHEN, CDR2 SYDVKM. CDR3 size: 15 residues. CDR3 protein: CASSFTRRTGNTIYF. The CDR3 DNA follows: TGTGCCAGCAGTTTCACGAGAAGGACTGGAAACACCATATATTTT. The entire variable domain, with the rest obtained from reference TRBV28 and TRBJ1-3, is as follows: DVKVTQSSRYLVKRTGEKVFLECVQDMDHENMFWYRQDPGLGLRLIYFSYDVKMKEKGDIPEGYSVSREKKERFSLILESASTNQTSMYLCASSFTRRTGNTIYFGEGSWLTVV.

This chain links TRBV15 with TRBJ2-4; tentatively, D is TRBD2 (6 bases). Germline values: CDR1 LNHNV, CDR2 YYDKDF (reference sequence). This CDR3 region has 14 residues. Trimming stripped 8 bases from V and 6 bases from J, with 17 bases between. The CDR3 sequence: CATARGGESNIQYF. DNA of the CDR3: TGTGCCACCGCCCGGGGAGGTGAATCAAACATTCAGTACTTC.

V gene TRBV6-6 combines with J gene TRBJ2-1; the match to TRBD2 covers 8 bases. With 7 bases clipped from V and 0 bases from J, the junction kept 8 bases outside the gene matches. CDR1 and CDR2 (germline): MNHNY, SVGAGI (reference sequence). CDR3 length equals 16 residues. As DNA, the CDR3 is TGTGCCAGCAAACACAGCGGGAGTGGCTCCTACAATGAGCAGTTCTTC. Residues: CASKHSGSGSYNEQFF.

V gene TRBV7-2 combines with J gene TRBJ1-5, with no clear D. The V and J ends lost 5 bases and 3 bases respectively, with 8 bases between them. CDR1 SGHTA and CDR2 FQGNSA come from the germline V gene. The length of the CDR3 is 13 residues. The CDR3 nucleotides read TGTGCCAGCAGCCTTAATCACAATCAGCCCCAGCATTTT. Protein sequence: CASSLNHNQPQHF.

This chain connects TRBV4-1 to TRBJ2-7; D unclear. Germline CDR1 and CDR2: MGHRA and YSYEKL. Trimming left V 2 bases short and J 2 bases short, with 13 bases between. The CDR3 is made up of 15 amino acids. DNA of the CDR3: TGCGCCAGCAGCCAACCCGGCGAAGCTCCCTACGAGCAGTACTTC. It yields the protein CASSQPGEAPYEQYF.